The next 5 T cell receptor beta chains were all read from a single sample in a study of identical twins. TCRdb independently ran MiXCR on the 5' RACE reads; one entry per CDR3 protein. In the table there are just under 550,000 distinct CDR3 sequences, roughly 15% of which are singletons. These records were also assigned to another study, of yellow fever vaccine responses in identical twins.

Sequenced input: CD4+ T cells sorted from blood. The receptors stem from a woman aged 18-29 years in good health.

This clonotype was seen a few times. The chain employs TRBV28 and TRBJ2-7, with 8 bases matching TRBD1. This CDR3 is 14 amino acids long. CDR1 MDHEN and CDR2 SYDVKM come from the germline V gene. V lost 6 bases, J lost 3 bases, and 7 bases stayed unmatched. The CDR3 reads CASRLTGANYEQYF. CDR3 DNA: TGTGCCAGCAGACTGACAGGGGCGAACTACGAGCAGTACTTC.

The CDR3 here is CASTKTGGFRGEQFF. Here the CDR3 DNA reads TGTGCCAGCACTAAAACAGGCGGGTTTAGGGGTGAGCAGTTCTTC. The rearrangement uses TRBV12-3 or TRBV12-4 and TRBJ2-1; D is tentatively TRBD1 or TRBD2 (5 bases each). The germline V and J ends were trimmed by 7 bases and 9 bases, with 22 bases remaining between them. This CDR3 contains 15 residues.

This clonotype was seen ten or more times. V gene TRBV9 combines with J gene TRBJ2-3; no clear D gene. There are 12 residues in the CDR3. V lost 2 bases, J lost 3 bases, and 4 bases lay in between. Germline V gene data show CDR1 as SGDLS and CDR2 as YYNGEE. CDR3 nucleotide sequence: TGTGCCAGCAGCGTTGAAACAGATACGCAGTATTTT. It translates to CASSVETDTQYF.

The CDR3 here is CASSLVKGQKQETQYF. The CDR3 DNA reads as TGTGCCAGCAGCTTAGTGAAGGGACAGAAACAAGAGACCCAGTACTTC. The rearrangement uses TRBV7-9 and TRBJ2-5; 7 bases are a match to TRBD1. The CDR3 sequence is 16 residues long. J lost 2 bases, V lost 1 base, and 7 bases had no gene match. The germline V gene encodes CDR1 SEHNR and CDR2 FQNEAQ (reference sequence).

The chain links TRBV29-1 to TRBJ2-2; 9 bases are a match to TRBD2. Germline-derived CDR1 and CDR2 are SQVTM and ANQGSEA. This CDR3 region has 16 residues. V dropped 4 bases and J dropped 0; count of bases not matched to a gene: 6. Here the CDR3 DNA reads TGCAGCGTTGCTGGCCTAGCGGGGCCGAACACCGGGGAGCTGTTTTTT. Residues: CSVAGLAGPNTGELFF.